This T cell receptor beta chain derives from a study of blood T cell repertoires in COVID-19. Across the study: Samples of COVID-19 (acute and convalescent) were obtained from the United States, Italy and Spain. From T cells, B-cell-depleted T cells, or PBMCs came the material, which was cDNA or gDNA.

Authors' data handling: How many nucleated cells were present was estimated from reference gene primer amplification. Clones were read by immunoSEQ multiplex PCR, and TCRdb kept only the in-frame ones, dropping some. The V and J calls and clone size are taken from that table; D and trimming were inferred from the DNA. The sample holds about 69,000 clones, 84% seen once. Patients at the Seattle site were enrolled during active infection and followed longitudinally. This clone turned up a few times. V shed 4 bases and J shed 2 bases, with 11 bases lying between them. The CDR3 sequence is 15 residues long. Germline CDR1 LNHDA, CDR2 SQIVND (reference sequence).

The chain couples TRBV19 to TRBJ1-4, with a possible D match to TRBD1 (5 bases). The sequence derives from a man aged 50-60 years with COVID-19, enrolled during active disease. The sequencing sample was made of peripheral blood. DNA for the CDR3: TGTGCCAGTAGTAAGGGAAGACAGACTAATGAAAAACTGTTTTTT. It encodes CASSKGRQTNEKLFF.